This T cell receptor (beta chain) was found in a study of T cell repertoires in cytomegalovirus infection. The overall study: Through public TCR beta signatures, both CMV infection and matching HLA type were indicated. Findings and limits, study-wide: It was HLA-C-restricted CMV-specific TCR beta clonotypes that dominated the response ex vivo.

Using its own MiXCR run on the reads, TCRdb lists one record per CDR3 protein. The table has approximately 500,000 distinct CDR3 sequences, about 15% seen once. The CDR3 is 14 amino acids. The V end was cut by 0 bases, the J end by 6 bases, with 8 bases between. Germline V lookup: CDR1 ENHRY, CDR2 SYGVKD. Notes on this clonotype: As yet, its antigen is unknown.

This TCR was recovered from a human donor in good health (CMV status not recorded). Some clones in this sample may be carry-over from other donors' samples. The V call is TRBV10-3, the J call TRBJ2-2; the D call may be TRBD1 or TRBD2 (5 bases each). The source material was CD8+ T cells from PBMCs. The CDR3 sequence: CAISESKGPGELFF. The DNA for the CDR3 is TGTGCCATCAGTGAGTCGAAGGGACCCGGGGAGCTGTTTTTT.